One sample yielded the 2 T cell receptor beta chains listed below, sequenced in a study of blood T cells in healthy people across ages. It was with a sample-barcoded 5' primer and a J-beta primer mix that a second PCR of roughly 6 to 12 cycles was run. TCRdb recomputed calls from the 5' RACE reads with MiXCR, one row per CDR3 protein. In the table there are roughly 640,000 distinct CDR3 sequences, under 30% of which are singletons. Sequencing used blood. These receptors were taken from a woman over 75 in good health.

A few counts support this clonotype. This chain uses TRBV7-3 with TRBJ1-5; D gene ambiguous. Germline CDR1 SGHTA, CDR2 FQGTGA. V dropped 1 base and J dropped 0 bases, with 4 bases sitting between them. The length of the CDR3 is 14 residues. The CDR3 protein is CASSLKHSNQPQHF. CDR3 bases: TGTGCCAGCAGCTTAAAACATAGCAATCAGCCCCAGCATTTT.

This clonotype is a singleton in its sample. J is TRBJ2-1 and V is TRBV29-1; TRBD1 is a possible D gene (5 bases). CDR3 length: 13 residues. V was clipped by 7 bases and J by 0 bases, with 10 bases between them. CDR1 is SQVTM, CDR2 ANQGSEA, per germline. The DNA of the CDR3 is TGCAGCGGCCTCCAGGGCTCCTACAATGAGCAGTTCTTC. Translation gives CSGLQGSYNEQFF.